This T cell receptor (beta chain) came from a study of blood T cell repertoires in COVID-19. From germline, CDR1 is PRHDT and CDR2 FYEKMQ (reference sequence). CDR3 length equals 13 residues. V lost 2 bases and J 2 bases, leaving 6 bases between the germline ends. Clones were read by immunoSEQ multiplex PCR, and TCRdb kept only the in-frame ones, dropping some. The sample records roughly 250,000 clones, just over 90% being singletons. Participants' own reports of clinical history determined their cohort assignment. This clone was detected once. The chain is built from TRBV13 and TRBJ1-1; D remains unclear. This sequence was found in a woman aged 40 to 50 with acute COVID-19. Input material: PBMCs or T cells enriched from blood (not recorded which). The CDR3 nucleotides read TGTGCCAGCAGCTTACGGGGAAACACTGAAGCTTTCTTT. Translated: CASSLRGNTEAFF.